Detailed here is one T cell receptor beta chain. Its antigen remains unknown. These data belong to a study of graft-versus-host responses after intestinal transplantation. Study context: Anti-thymocyte globulin induction preceded around 3 years of tacrolimus and steroid maintenance in all recipients.

The CDR3 covers 15 residues. Study-wide results and caveats: Patients who carried graft-donor T cell macrochimerism also had high graft-versus-host to host-versus-graft clonal ratios in their allografts. Levels of circulating GvH clones at their peak were associated with early post-transplant HvG declines.

Produced via immunoSEQ multiplex PCR; TCRdb's table is partial and in-frame only. The data contain roughly 100,000 clones, about 90% of them singletons. The sample consisted of unstimulated CD4+ T cells sorted from spleen or lymph node cells, taken before intestinal transplant. The chain employs TRBV12-2 and TRBJ1-2; TRBD1 was called by the table and not checked on the DNA. TRBV12-2 is given as a pseudogene. This sequence was found in a human donor who received an intestinal transplant. The CDR3 sequence is CASRFRDRGDYGYTF. CDR3 DNA sequence: TGTGCAAGTCGCTTCCGGGACAGGGGTGACTATGGCTACACCTTC.